This paragraph covers one T cell receptor (beta chain) sequence. This CDR3 is built from 15 residues. The germline gives CDR1 SEHNR, CDR2 FQNEAQ (reference sequence). This sample was included in a study of cytomegalovirus exposure and HLA in healthy donors. The PCR had 60 Vbeta and 13 Jbeta primers. Using immunoSEQ multiplex PCR, the repertoire was profiled, and TCRdb retains in-frame clones only, with some absent. This table has over 70,000 clones, approximately 76% appearing once. The J gene is TRBJ2-5, the V gene TRBV7-9; D might be TRBD1 (7 bases). The DNA end is a closer match to TRBJ2-7, so the J assignment may be wrong. The receptor comes from a male donor in good health and CMV-seronegative. The sample comprised PBMCs. CDR3 amino acids: CASSLRDSIADEQYF. The DNA for the CDR3 is TGTGCCAGCAGCTTGCGGGACAGTATCGCGGACGAGCAGTACTTC.